What follows are 12 T cell receptor beta chains derived from one specimen sequenced in a study of cytomegalovirus exposure and HLA in healthy donors. PCR employed 60 Vbeta and 13 Jbeta primers. The repertoire was sequenced with immunoSEQ multiplex PCR; TCRdb's copy has only in-frame clones and lacks some. The repertoire has about 100,000 clones, around 77% of them found once; the top ten carry 19%. Sequenced material: PBMCs. The receptors here all came from a woman aged 60-75 years in good health and CMV-seropositive.

This clone was observed a handful of times. This chain joins TRBV13 and TRBJ2-7; no clear D gene. CDR1 and CDR2 (germline): PRHDT, FYEKMQ (reference sequence). V was clipped by 3 bases and J by 3 bases, with 15 bases between them. The CDR3 extends over 15 amino acids. This CDR3 is CASSFGAVRGYEQYF. The CDR3 DNA sequence: TGTGCCAGCAGCTTCGGTGCAGTAAGAGGCTACGAGCAGTACTTC.

This chain uses TRBV6-5 with TRBJ1-3; D gene unclear. The germline V gene encodes CDR1 MNHEY and CDR2 SVGAGI. The CDR3 extends over 14 amino acids. V was cut by 6 bases and J by 2 bases, with 11 bases left in between. DNA for the CDR3: TGTGCCAGCAGGGGAGACACTCCTGGAAACACCATATATTTT. It yields the protein CASRGDTPGNTIYF.

The V and J genes are TRBV30 and TRBJ1-5; 7 bases match TRBD1. Germline CDR1 and CDR2: GTSNPN and SVGIG (reference sequence). The CDR3 sequence is 13 residues long. Trimming at V came to 5 bases and at J to 4 bases, leaving 5 bases not matched to a gene. CDR3 amino acids: CAWSNRGNQPQHF. Written as DNA, the CDR3 is TGTGCCTGGTCCAACAGGGGTAATCAGCCCCAGCATTTT. The full variable domain, its missing parts supplied by reference TRBV30 and TRBJ1-5, is SQTIHQWPATLVQPVGSPLSLECTVEGTSNPNLYWYRQAAGRGLQLLFYSVGIGQISSEVPQNLSASRPQDRQFILSSKKLLLSDSGFYLCAWSNRGNQPQHFGDGTRLSIL.

V usage is TRBV4-1 and J usage is TRBJ2-3, with unresolved D. Deletions cut 0 bases from V and 5 bases from J, with 3 bases between. The CDR3 runs 12 residues. The germline CDR1 and CDR2 sequences are MGHRA and YSYEKL. CDR3 DNA: TGCGCCAGCAGCCAAGAGCGAGATACGCAGTATTTT. Protein sequence: CASSQERDTQYF.

CDR3 sequence: CAWSGQGASYGYTF. CDR3 sequence (DNA): TGTGCCTGGAGTGGGCAGGGGGCGTCCTATGGCTACACCTTC. The chain couples TRBV30 to TRBJ1-2, with 8 bases lining up with TRBD1. CDR3 size: 14 residues. Germline V gene lookup returns CDR1 GTSNPN and CDR2 SVGIG (reference sequence). Unmatched junction bases numbered 5, after V lost 1 base and J lost 4 bases.

The chain employs TRBV19 and TRBJ2-7, with D tentatively TRBD1 (6 bases). The CDR3 loop spans 14 amino acids. V lost 5 bases, J lost 2 bases, and 13 bases lay in between. CDR1 LNHDA and CDR2 SQIVND come from the germline V gene (reference sequence). This chain's CDR3 is CASSPGTNTYEQYF. DNA for the CDR3: TGTGCCAGTAGTCCGGGGACAAATACCTACGAGCAGTACTTC.

This clone was seen only a few times. J is TRBJ2-2 and V is TRBV10-3, with 13 bases fitting TRBD2. CDR1 is ENHRY and CDR2 is SYGVKD in the germline V gene. This CDR3 is 15 amino acids long. J gave up 2 bases and V 11 bases, and 5 bases lay outside the gene matches. CDR3 sequence reads: CAAGLAGPNTGELFF. In DNA, the CDR3 is TGTGCCGCGGGACTAGCGGGACCCAACACCGGGGAGCTGTTTTTT.

This chain connects TRBV15 to TRBJ2-3, with 9 bases identical to TRBD1. The CDR3 runs 16 residues. Germline V CDR1 and CDR2: LNHNV, YYDKDF (reference sequence). V shed 0 bases, J shed 6 bases, and the junction held 7 bases outside the gene matches. CDR3 amino acids: CATSRDQGTGKDTQYF. For the CDR3, the DNA is TGTGCCACCAGCAGAGATCAGGGGACAGGGAAGGATACGCAGTATTTT.

This clone has a single count. The chain recombines TRBV4-2 with TRBJ2-5, with TRBD2 identical over 12 bases. Germline trimming cut 3 bases from V and 4 bases from J; bases unmatched to any gene: 6. The CDR3 runs to 16 residues. Germline values: CDR1 LGHNA, CDR2 YNFKEQ. Written as DNA, the CDR3 is TGTGCCAGCAGCCAGACTAGCGGGAGTAACGGAGAGACCCAGTACTTC. The encoded protein is CASSQTSGSNGETQYF.

The chain carries TRBV14 and TRBJ1-3; D not resolved. The V and J ends lost 4 bases and 9 bases respectively, with 31 bases between them. There are 19 residues in the CDR3. CDR1 and CDR2 from the germline V gene are SGHDN and FVKESK. In DNA form, the CDR3 reads TGTGCCAGCAGCCGAGAGCAGAGTGGACGGATATTCGGAGGAGGCACCATATATTTT. It encodes CASSREQSGRIFGGGTIYF. Using reference TRBV14 and TRBJ1-3 for the parts outside the CDR3, the full variable domain is EAGVTQFPSHSVIEKGQTVTLRCDPISGHDNLYWYRRVMGKEIKFLLHFVKESKQDESGMPNNRFLAERTGGTYSTLKVQPAELEDSGVYFCASSREQSGRIFGGGTIYFGEGSWLTVV.

The V call is TRBV7-9, the J call TRBJ1-5, with D hard to call. In germline, CDR1 is SEHNR, CDR2 FQNEAQ (reference sequence). CDR3 length equals 13 residues. Deletions cut 5 bases from V and 6 bases from J, with 11 bases between. CDR3 sequence (DNA): TGTGCCAGCAGCGTTAGCGTGGGTCAGCCCCAGCATTTT. This sequence encodes CASSVSVGQPQHF.

The chain joins TRBV30 to TRBJ2-6; TRBD2 aligns across 7 bases. Looked up from germline, CDR1 is GTSNPN and CDR2 is SVGIG (reference sequence). Trimming at V came to 3 bases and at J to 1 base, leaving 0 bases not matched to a gene. The CDR3 is made up of 14 amino acids. CDR3 in DNA: TGTGCCTGGAGCGGGGGGTCTGGGGCCAACGTCCTGACTTTC. It specifies CAWSGGSGANVLTF. The entire variable domain, with the rest obtained from reference TRBV30 and TRBJ2-6, is as follows: SQTIHQWPATLVQPVGSPLSLECTVEGTSNPNLYWYRQAAGRGLQLLFYSVGIGQISSEVPQNLSASRPQDRQFILSSKKLLLSDSGFYLCAWSGGSGANVLTFGAGSRLTVL.